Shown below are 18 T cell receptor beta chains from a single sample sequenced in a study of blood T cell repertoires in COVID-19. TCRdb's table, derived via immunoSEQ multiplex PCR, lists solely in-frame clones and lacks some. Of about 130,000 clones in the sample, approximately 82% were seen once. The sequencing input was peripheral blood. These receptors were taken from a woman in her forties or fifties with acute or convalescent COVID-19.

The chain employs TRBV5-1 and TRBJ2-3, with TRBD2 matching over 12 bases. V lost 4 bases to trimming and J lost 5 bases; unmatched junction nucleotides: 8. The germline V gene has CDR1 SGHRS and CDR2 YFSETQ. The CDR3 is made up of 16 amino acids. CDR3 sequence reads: CASSLPTSGGGDTQYF. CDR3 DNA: TGCGCCAGCAGCCTTCCGACTAGCGGGGGAGGAGATACGCAGTATTTT.

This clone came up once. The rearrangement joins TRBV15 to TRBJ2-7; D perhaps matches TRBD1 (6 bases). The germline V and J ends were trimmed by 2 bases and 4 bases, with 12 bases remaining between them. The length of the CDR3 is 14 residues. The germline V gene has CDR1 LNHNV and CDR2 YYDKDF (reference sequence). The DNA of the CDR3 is TGTGCCACCAGCAGACCGGGACAACGTTACGAGCAGTACTTC. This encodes CATSRPGQRYEQYF.

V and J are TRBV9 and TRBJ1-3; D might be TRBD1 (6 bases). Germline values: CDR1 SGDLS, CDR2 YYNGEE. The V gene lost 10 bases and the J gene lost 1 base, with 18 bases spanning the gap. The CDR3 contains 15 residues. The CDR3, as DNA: TGTGCCCGCGGCGGGGGGGGCGCGTCTGGAAACACCATATATTTT. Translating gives CARGGGGASGNTIYF.

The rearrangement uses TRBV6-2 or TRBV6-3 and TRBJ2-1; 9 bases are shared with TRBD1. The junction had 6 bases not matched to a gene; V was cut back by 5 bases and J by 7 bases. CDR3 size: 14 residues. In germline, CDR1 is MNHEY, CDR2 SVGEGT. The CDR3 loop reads CASSPGQGFNEQFF. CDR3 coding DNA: TGTGCCAGCAGTCCAGGACAGGGGTTTAATGAGCAGTTCTTC.

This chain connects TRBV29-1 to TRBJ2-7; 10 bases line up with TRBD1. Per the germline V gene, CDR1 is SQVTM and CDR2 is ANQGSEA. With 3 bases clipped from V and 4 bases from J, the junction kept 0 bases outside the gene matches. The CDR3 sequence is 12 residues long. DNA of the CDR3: TGCAGCGTTGAGGGACAGGGGTACGAGCAGTACTTC. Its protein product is CSVEGQGYEQYF.

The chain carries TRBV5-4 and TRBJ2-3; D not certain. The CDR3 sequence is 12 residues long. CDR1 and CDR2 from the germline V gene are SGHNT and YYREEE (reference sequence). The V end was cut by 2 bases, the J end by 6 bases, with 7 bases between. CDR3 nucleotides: TGTGCCAGCAGCTTAGGAGCGGATACGCAGTATTTT. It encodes CASSLGADTQYF.

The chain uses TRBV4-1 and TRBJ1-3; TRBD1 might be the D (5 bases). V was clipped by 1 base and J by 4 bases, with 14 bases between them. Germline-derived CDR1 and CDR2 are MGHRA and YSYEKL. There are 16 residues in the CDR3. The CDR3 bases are TGCGCCAGCAGCCAAGTGGGGCAGGCGTCCGGAAACACCATATATTTT. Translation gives CASSQVGQASGNTIYF.

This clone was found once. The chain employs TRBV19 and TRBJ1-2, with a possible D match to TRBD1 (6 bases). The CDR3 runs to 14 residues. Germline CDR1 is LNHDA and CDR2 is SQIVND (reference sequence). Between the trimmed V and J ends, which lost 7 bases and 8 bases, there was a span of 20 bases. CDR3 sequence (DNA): TGTGCCAGTACATGGACAGCCCCATCTGGGGGCTACACCTTC. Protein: CASTWTAPSGGYTF.

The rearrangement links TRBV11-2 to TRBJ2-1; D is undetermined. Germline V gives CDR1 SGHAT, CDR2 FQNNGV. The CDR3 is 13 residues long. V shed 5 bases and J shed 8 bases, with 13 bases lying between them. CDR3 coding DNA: TGTGCCAGCAGCCGATCCTACGAGGATGAGCAGTTCTTC. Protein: CASSRSYEDEQFF.

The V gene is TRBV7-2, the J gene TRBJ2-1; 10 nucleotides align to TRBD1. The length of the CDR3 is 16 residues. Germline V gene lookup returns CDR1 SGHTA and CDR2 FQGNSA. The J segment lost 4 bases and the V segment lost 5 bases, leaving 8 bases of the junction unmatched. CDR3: CASSASGTGAYNEQFF. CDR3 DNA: TGTGCCAGCAGCGCCTCCGGGACAGGGGCTTACAATGAGCAGTTCTTC.

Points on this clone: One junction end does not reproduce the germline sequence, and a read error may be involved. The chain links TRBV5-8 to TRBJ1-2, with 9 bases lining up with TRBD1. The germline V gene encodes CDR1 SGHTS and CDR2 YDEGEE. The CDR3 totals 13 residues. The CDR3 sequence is CASSLGQGSGYTF. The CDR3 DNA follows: TGTGCCAGCAGTTTGGGACAGGGTAGCGGCTACACCTTC.

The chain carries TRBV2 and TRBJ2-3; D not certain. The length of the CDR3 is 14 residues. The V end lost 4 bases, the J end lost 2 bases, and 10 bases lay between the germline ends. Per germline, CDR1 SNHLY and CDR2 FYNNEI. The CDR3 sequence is CASSARGITDTQYF. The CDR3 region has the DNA TGTGCCAGCAGTGCCCGTGGCATCACAGATACGCAGTATTTT.

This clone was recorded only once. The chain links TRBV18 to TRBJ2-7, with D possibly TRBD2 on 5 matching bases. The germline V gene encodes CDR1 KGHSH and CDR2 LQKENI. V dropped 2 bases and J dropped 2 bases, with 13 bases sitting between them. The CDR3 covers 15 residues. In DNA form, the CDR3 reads TGTGCCAGCTCACCAAACGGGGTGACTACCTACGAGCAGTACTTC. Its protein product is CASSPNGVTTYEQYF.

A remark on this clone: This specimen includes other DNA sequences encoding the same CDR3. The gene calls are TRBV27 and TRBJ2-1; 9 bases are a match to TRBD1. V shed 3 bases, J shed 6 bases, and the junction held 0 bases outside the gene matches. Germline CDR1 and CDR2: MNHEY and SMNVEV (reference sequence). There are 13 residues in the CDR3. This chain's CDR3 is CASSLDRGNEQFF. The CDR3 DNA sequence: TGTGCCAGCAGTTTGGACAGGGGCAATGAGCAGTTCTTC.

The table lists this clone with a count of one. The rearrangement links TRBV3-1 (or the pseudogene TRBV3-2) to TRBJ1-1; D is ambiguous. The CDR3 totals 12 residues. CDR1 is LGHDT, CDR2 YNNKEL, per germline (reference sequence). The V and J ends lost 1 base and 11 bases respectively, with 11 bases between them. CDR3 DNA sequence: TGTGCCAGCAGCCAAGGGAGGTTGGGCGCTTTCTTT. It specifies CASSQGRLGAFF.

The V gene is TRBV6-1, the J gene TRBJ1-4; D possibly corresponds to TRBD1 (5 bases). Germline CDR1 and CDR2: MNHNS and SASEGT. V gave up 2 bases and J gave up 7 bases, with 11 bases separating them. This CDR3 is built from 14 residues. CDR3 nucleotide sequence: TGTGCCAGCAGTGAACAGGGAGGTGTTGAAAAACTGTTTTTT. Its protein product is CASSEQGGVEKLFF.

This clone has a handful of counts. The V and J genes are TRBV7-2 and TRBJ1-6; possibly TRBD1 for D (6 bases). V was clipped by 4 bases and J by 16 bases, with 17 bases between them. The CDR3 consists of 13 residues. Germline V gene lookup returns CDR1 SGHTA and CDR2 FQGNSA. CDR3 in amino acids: CASSSRQVGSLHF. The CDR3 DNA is TGTGCCAGCAGCTCTAGACAGGTGGGATCTCTCCACTTT.

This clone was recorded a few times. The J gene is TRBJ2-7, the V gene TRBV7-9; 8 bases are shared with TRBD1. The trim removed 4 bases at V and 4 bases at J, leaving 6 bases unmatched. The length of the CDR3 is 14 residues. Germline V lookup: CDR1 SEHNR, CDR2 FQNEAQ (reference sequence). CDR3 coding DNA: TGTGCCAGCAGCTCTTGGGACAGGAATTACGAGCAGTACTTC. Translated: CASSSWDRNYEQYF.